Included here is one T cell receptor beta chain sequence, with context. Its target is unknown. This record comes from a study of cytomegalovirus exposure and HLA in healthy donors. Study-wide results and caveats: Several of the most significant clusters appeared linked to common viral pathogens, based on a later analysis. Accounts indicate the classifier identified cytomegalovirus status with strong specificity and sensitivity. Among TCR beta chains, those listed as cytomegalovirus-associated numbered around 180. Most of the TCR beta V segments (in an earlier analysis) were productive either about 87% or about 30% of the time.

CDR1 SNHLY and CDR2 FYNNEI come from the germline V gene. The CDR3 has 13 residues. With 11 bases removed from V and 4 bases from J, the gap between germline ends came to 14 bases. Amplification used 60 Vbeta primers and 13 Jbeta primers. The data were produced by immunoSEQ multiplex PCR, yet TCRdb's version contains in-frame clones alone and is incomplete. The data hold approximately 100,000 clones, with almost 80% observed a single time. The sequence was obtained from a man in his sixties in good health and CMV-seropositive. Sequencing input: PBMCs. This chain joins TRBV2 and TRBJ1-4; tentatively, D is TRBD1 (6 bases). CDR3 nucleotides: TGTGCCGCCCATGGACAGCTTAATGAAAAACTGTTTTTT. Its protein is CAAHGQLNEKLFF. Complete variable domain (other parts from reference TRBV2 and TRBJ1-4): EPEVTQTPSHQVTQMGQEVILRCVPISNHLYFYWYRQILGQKVEFLVSFYNNEISEKSEIFDDQFSVERPDGSNFTLKIRSTKLEDSAMYFCAAHGQLNEKLFFGSGTQLSVL.